This entry lists 29 T cell receptor beta chains sequenced from one sample in a study of tumor-infiltrating lymphocytes in primary liver carcinoma. With a constant-region primer, TCR beta cDNA was made from around 520 ng of total RNA. Modified slightly, ARM-PCR produced TCR beta libraries over three nested multiplex PCR rounds. Amplification in the first two PCR rounds was performed using TRBV1-TRBV30 forward primers and a C-beta reverse primer for about 10 cycles each. TCRdb processed the multiplex PCR reads anew with MiXCR; each CDR3 protein has one entry. The repertoire consists of about 30,000 distinct CDR3 sequences, with around two thirds occurring once and the leading ten covering more than 30%. Investigators took RNA and DNA out together from 20-30 mg of unsorted bulk tissue. Sequencing was carried out using liver tumor tissue from sampling region 3. The subset: tumor region T3, left-lateral pole. The source is a young woman with primary liver carcinoma and hepatitis B virus infection.

For this clonotype: One end of the junction fails to match germline, which may point to a read error. The V gene is TRBV29-1, the J gene TRBJ2-1, with 10 positions matching TRBD2. CDR3 length: 14 amino acids. Germline-derived CDR1 and CDR2 are SQVTM and ANQGSEA. The CDR3 DNA is TGCAGCGCTGGTGCTAGCGGGAGATCGAATGTGCAGTTCTTC. Protein product: CSAGASGRSNVQFF.

On this clonotype: This clone may be a read error of a much larger clone one base away. The J gene is TRBJ1-5, the V gene TRBV12-3 or TRBV12-4; D is perhaps TRBD1 (5 bases). This CDR3 contains 13 residues. The CDR3 protein is CVSSLAGRQPQHF. In nucleotides, the CDR3 is TGTGTCAGCAGTTTGGCGGGACGGCAGCCCCAGCATTTT.

Comment on this clonotype: This CDR3 is missing its conserved last phenylalanine or tryptophan, likely due to a read error. Because the CDR3's place on the DNA is in doubt, the DNA is left out and the CDR3 is given as listed by TCRdb. The chain couples TRBV11-3 to TRBJ2-1; the table's D call, TRBD1, has no DNA check behind it. The germline gives CDR1 SGHNT, CDR2 YENEEA. The CDR3 is 12 amino acids long, termini counted. The CDR3 region is CASPLTGVVQFY.

This clonotype has ten or more counts. The chain combines TRBV6-6 with TRBJ1-4; 7 bases are a match to TRBD1. J gave up 2 bases and V 6 bases, and 9 bases lay outside the gene matches. The germline CDR1 and CDR2 sequences are MNHNY and SVGAGI (reference sequence). The CDR3 totals 16 residues. The CDR3 region is CASRKQGLATNEKLFF. CDR3 in DNA: TGTGCCAGCAGAAAACAGGGGTTAGCGACTAATGAAAAACTGTTTTTT.

Details on this clonotype: This could be a read error, since a much larger clone is one nucleotide away. This sequence joins TRBV9 and TRBJ1-2; D gene ambiguous. This CDR3 region has 14 residues. The V end was cut by 1 base, the J end by 5 bases, with 12 bases between. Germline V gene lookup returns CDR1 SGDLS and CDR2 YYNGEE. CDR3 in amino acids: CASSVSDGPYGYTF. The CDR3 region has the DNA TGTGCCAGCAGCGTAAGCGACGGACCTTATGGCTACACCTTC. Using reference TRBV9 and TRBJ1-2 for the parts outside the CDR3, the full variable domain is DSGVTQTPKHLITATGQRVTLRCSPRSGDLSVYWYQQSLDQGLQFLIQYYNGEERAKGNILERFSAQQFPDLHSELNLSSLELGDSALYFCASSVSDGPYGYTFGSGTRLTVV.

Only a few counts were recorded for this clonotype. At one end the junction does not follow the germline gene, possibly because of a read error. The chain uses TRBV13 and TRBJ2-7; D is possibly TRBD1 (5 bases). CDR3 size: 15 residues. Germline CDR1 is PRHDT and CDR2 is FYEKMQ (reference sequence). CDR3 in DNA: TGTGTCAGCATTGGATTCGGACACAGCTCCTACGAGCAGTACTTC. As protein: CVSIGFGHSSYEQYF.

Regarding this clonotype: Because the CDR3 is missing its conserved closing phenylalanine or tryptophan, this is likely a read error. The V call is TRBV11-2, the J call TRBJ2-5, with 9 bases that match TRBD1. There are 16 residues in the CDR3. The V gene's germline CDR1 is SGHAT and CDR2 FQNNGV. The CDR3 DNA reads TGTGCCAGTAGCACAAGAACAGGGGGCGCGAAAGAAACCCAGTACTCC. It specifies CASSTRTGGAKETQYS.

Many counts were recorded for this clonotype. CDR3 DNA sequence: TGTGCCAGCAGCTTAGAACCCAGGAGTTTTTCCTACAATGAGCAGTTCTTC. Its translation is CASSLEPRSFSYNEQFF. The chain combines TRBV11-3 with TRBJ2-1; D gene uncertain. The CDR3 loop spans 17 amino acids. The V and J ends lost 0 bases and 1 base respectively, with 13 bases between them. CDR1 and CDR2 (germline): SGHNT, YENEEA.

This clonotype has just one count. A read error may produce the germline difference seen at one junction end. The genes are TRBV4-3 and TRBJ2-1; TRBD2 agrees at 8 bases. Germline V gives CDR1 LGHNA, CDR2 YSLEER. The length of the CDR3 is 16 residues. The CDR3 reads CASSHDAGGSYDEQFF. The CDR3 DNA reads as TGCGCCAGCAGCCATGATGCGGGAGGCTCCTACGATGAGCAGTTCTTC.

This clonotype was seen a single time. A much larger clone lies one base from this, so it may be a read error. The chain has TRBV6-5 and TRBJ2-6; TRBD1 matches 8 bases. This CDR3 is built from 18 residues. The trim removed 8 bases at V and 2 bases at J, leaving 14 bases unmatched. Germline CDR1 and CDR2: MNHEY and SVGAGI. The CDR3 DNA sequence: TGTGCCAGCTGTCTTTGGACAGGGATGAAACCTGGGGCCAACGTCCTGACTTTC. Encoded protein: CASCLWTGMKPGANVLTF.

In its sample, this clonotype was seen a few times. The V gene is TRBV6-5, the J gene TRBJ2-2; D gene unclear. Deletions cut 5 bases from V and 6 bases from J, with 16 bases between. Germline CDR1 and CDR2: MNHEY and SVGAGI. This CDR3 is 15 amino acids long. The CDR3 is CASSPEYRSAGELFF. The CDR3 DNA is TGTGCCAGCAGTCCCGAGTACCGTTCGGCCGGGGAGCTGTTTTTT.

As concerns this clonotype: A junction boundary mismatches the germline segment, possibly from a read error. The rearrangement uses TRBV6-6 and TRBJ2-3, with D possibly being TRBD2 (5 bases). Germline-derived CDR1 and CDR2 are MNHNY and SVGAGI (reference sequence). The CDR3 sequence is 13 residues long. CDR3 in DNA: TGTGCCATGAGGCCCGGGGTCACAGATACGCAGCATTTC. Amino acid sequence: CAMRPGVTDTQHF.

This clonotype was seen many times. The junction and the germline gene differ at one end; a read error may be behind it. The chain joins TRBV11-2 to TRBJ2-1; D gene ambiguous. CDR3 size: 16 residues. Germline CDR1 and CDR2: SGHAT and FQNNGV. CDR3 sequence (DNA): TGTGCCAGCGGCTTAGAAATGGGAATGCCCTACAATGAGCAGTTCTTC. Translated: CASGLEMGMPYNEQFF.

On this clonotype: The junction does not match germline at one end; this may be a read error. The chain carries TRBV11-2 and TRBJ2-2; possibly TRBD2 for D (5 bases). This CDR3 spans 14 amino acids. Per germline, CDR1 SGHAT and CDR2 FQNNGV. The CDR3 loop reads CATSPYRRVGELFF. CDR3 nucleotides: TGTGCCACCAGCCCTTATAGACGGGTCGGGGAACTGTTTTTT.

This clonotype appeared a few times. At one of its ends the junction is not consistent with the germline gene, which may arise from a read error. The chain combines TRBV12-3 or TRBV12-4 with TRBJ1-5; D may be TRBD1 (6 bases). The length of the CDR3 is 17 residues. DNA for the CDR3: TGTGCCAACAGTTTTGGCACAGGGCAGGGAAGCAATCAGCCCCAGCATTTT. Protein: CANSFGTGQGSNQPQHF.

Notes on this clonotype: An end of the junction does not agree with germline; a read error may underlie this. The chain uses TRBV5-4 and TRBJ2-3; TRBD2 matches 10 bases. The CDR3 runs to 18 residues. Germline V lookup: CDR1 SGHNT, CDR2 YYREEE (reference sequence). The CDR3 sequence is CASSNPVASGSRTDMQYF. The CDR3 DNA reads as TGTGCCAGCAGTAACCCGGTAGCTAGCGGGAGTCGGACAGATATGCAGTATTTT.

Regarding this clonotype: The final CDR3 position lacks the conserved phenylalanine or tryptophan, pointing to a likely read error. The limits of the CDR3 on the DNA are not certain, so only TCRdb's listed CDR3 is given. This chain connects TRBV11-2 to TRBJ2-2; the table names TRBD1, a call not compared with the DNA. Per germline, CDR1 SGHAT and CDR2 FQNNGV. The CDR3 spans 15 residues, counting both ends. The CDR3 region is CASSVETGGTGELSL.

The chain links TRBV11-2 to TRBJ1-1; 8 nucleotides align to TRBD1. From germline, CDR1 is SGHAT and CDR2 FQNNGV. This CDR3 region has 20 residues. The ends lost 4 bases at V and 6 bases at J; junction bases unmatched: 25. The CDR3 loop is CASSSRVRGRKRWSNAEAFF. The DNA for the CDR3 is TGTGCCAGCAGCTCTCGGGTCAGGGGGCGCAAGAGGTGGAGTAACGCTGAAGCTTTCTTT. Full variable domain (missing parts from reference TRBV11-2 and TRBJ1-1): EAGVAQSPRYKIIEKRQSVAFWCNPISGHATLYWYQQILGQGPKLLIQFQNNGVVDDSQLPKDRFSAERLKGVDSTLKIQPAKLEDSAVYLCASSSRVRGRKRWSNAEAFFGQGTRLTVV.

This clonotype came up a few times. Just one base apart from a much larger clone, this may be a read error. The CDR3 end shows no conserved phenylalanine or tryptophan, and so a read error is likely. V usage is TRBV11-1 and J usage is TRBJ2-7, with TRBD2 matching 10 bases. V gave up 1 base and J gave up 6 bases; unmatched junction bases: 3. Germline CDR1 SGHAT, CDR2 FQDESV (reference sequence). The CDR3 covers 14 residues. This CDR3 is CASSLDLAGVEQYL. For the CDR3, the DNA is TGTGCCAGCAGCTTAGACCTAGCGGGAGTCGAGCAGTACCTC.

This clonotype is termed medium-sized. V is TRBV4-3 and J is TRBJ2-3; TRBD1 aligns across 10 bases. The CDR3 spans 15 residues. CDR1 and CDR2 from the germline V gene are LGHNA and YSLEER. V lost 6 bases, J lost 4 bases, and 7 bases stayed unmatched. The CDR3 DNA sequence: TGCGCCAGCAGTGCCCGGGGACAGGGGCCAGATACGCAGTATTTT. It is translated as CASSARGQGPDTQYF.

A note on this clonotype: No conserved phenylalanine or tryptophan ends this CDR3, so it is likely a read error. V usage is TRBV6-5 and J usage is TRBJ2-2; tentatively, D is TRBD1 (6 bases). The CDR3 has 15 residues. From germline, CDR1 is MNHEY and CDR2 SVGAGI. In nucleotides, the CDR3 is TGTGCTAGCAGTCCGCGCACAGGGTTCACCGGGGAGCTGTTTCTT. This sequence encodes CASSPRTGFTGELFL.

With respect to this clonotype: A much more abundant neighbour one base away suggests this may be a read error. The chain carries TRBV5-6 and TRBJ1-6; D is uncertain. V was pared by 6 bases and J by 5 bases, with 12 bases between. Germline V gene lookup returns CDR1 SGHDT and CDR2 YYEEEE. CDR3 length: 14 residues. Here the CDR3 DNA reads TGTGCCAGCAACTACGAAGAGGATAATTCACCCCTCCACTTT. It encodes CASNYEEDNSPLHF.

Note on this clonotype: The junction shows a germline mismatch at one end, possibly a read error. The CDR3 DNA reads as TGTGCCAGCAGCTCGACGACTAGCGGGAGCCGCATTGAGCGGTTCTTC. Translated: CASSSTTSGSRIERFF. This sequence joins TRBV11-1 and TRBJ2-1; 12 nucleotides line up with TRBD2. The germline CDR1 and CDR2 sequences are SGHAT and FQDESV (reference sequence). The CDR3 spans 16 residues.

With respect to this clonotype: Germline and junction disagree at one end, which may indicate a read error. The chain uses TRBV11-2 and TRBJ1-1, with 7 bases fitting TRBD1. The CDR3 totals 11 residues. The germline V gene encodes CDR1 SGHAT and CDR2 FQNNGV. In DNA, the CDR3 is TGTGTCAGCAGTCCCGGGACAGAAACTTTCTTT. It specifies CVSSPGTETFF.

The CDR3 here is CASSGTIPGGAANTGELFF. In DNA form, the CDR3 reads TGTGCCAGCAGTGGAACCATCCCCGGGGGCGCCGCGAACACCGGGGAGCTGTTTTTT. This rearrangement joins TRBV6-1 to TRBJ2-2, with D perhaps assigned TRBD1 or TRBD2 (6 bases each). The CDR3 runs 19 residues. The V gene's germline CDR1 is MNHNS and CDR2 SASEGT. The germline V and J ends were trimmed by 4 bases and 0 bases, with 21 bases remaining between them.

Ten or more counts support this clonotype. Because the CDR3 is missing its conserved closing phenylalanine or tryptophan, this is likely a read error. No DNA is shown, since the ends of the CDR3 on it are uncertain; the CDR3 is the one TCRdb lists. The chain uses TRBV11-2 and TRBJ2-3. Germline CDR1 SGHAT, CDR2 FQNNGV. The CDR3 region is 14 residues in length, termini included. CDR3 amino acids: CASSLAPFTDTQYY.

The CDR3 DNA reads TGTGCCAGCAGGCCCGGACTAGCGGAAGGGAACACCGGGGAGCTGTTTTTT. This translates into CASRPGLAEGNTGELFF. The chain is built from TRBV11-3 and TRBJ2-2, with 10 bases identical to TRBD2. This CDR3 comprises 17 residues. With 6 bases clipped from V and 1 base from J, the junction kept 8 bases outside the gene matches. Germline assignment: CDR1 SGHNT and CDR2 YENEEA.

In regard to this clonotype: The CDR3 end shows no conserved phenylalanine or tryptophan, and so a read error is likely. The V call is TRBV11-1, the J call TRBJ2-7; D unclear. This CDR3 region has 13 residues. Germline CDR1 reads SGHAT; CDR2 reads FQDESV (reference sequence). Trimming cost V 9 bases and J 6 bases, with 18 bases left between them. CDR3 loop: CARSLGYLREQYI. CDR3 DNA: TGTGCCAGGAGTTTAGGATACCTACGCGAGCAGTACATC.

For this clonotype: The conserved phenylalanine or tryptophan is not found at the CDR3 terminus, so this likely reflects a read error. This chain uses TRBV14 with TRBJ2-4; a weak D match, TRBD2 (6 bases). V lost 2 bases and J 3 bases, leaving 11 bases between the germline ends. This CDR3 comprises 15 residues. CDR1 is SGHDN and CDR2 is FVKESK in the germline V gene. The CDR3 loop reads CASSQRETLKNIQYS. CDR3 nucleotide sequence: TGTGCCAGCAGCCAACGGGAGACGCTCAAAAACATTCAGTACTCC.